This T cell receptor beta chain comes out of a study of blood T cell repertoires in COVID-19. The protocol was immunoSEQ multiplex PCR, while the TCRdb copy is restricted to in-frame clones and leaves out a portion. The data show 220,000 or so clones, approximately 82% seen once. Germline CDR1 SGHNT, CDR2 YYREEE (reference sequence). V gave up 2 bases and J gave up 6 bases, with 9 bases separating them. This CDR3 contains 12 residues. The receptor was derived from a woman of 80 years or more with acute or convalescent COVID-19. Sequences were obtained from peripheral blood. This chain joins TRBV5-4 and TRBJ2-7; possible D gene TRBD1, 6 bases. The CDR3 reads CASSLGGGEQYF. The DNA for the CDR3 is TGTGCCAGCAGCTTAGGGGGTGGCGAGCAGTACTTC.